This T cell receptor (beta chain) was captured by sequencing in a study of blood T cell repertoires in COVID-19. Study summary: PBMCs, B-cell-depleted T cells, or T cells provided the cDNA or gDNA that made up the material.

The protocol was immunoSEQ multiplex PCR, while the TCRdb copy is restricted to in-frame clones and leaves out a portion. Among 200,000 to 250,000 clones listed, just under 90% were seen once. A Seattle source enrolled patients during active infection and followed them longitudinally. Material for sequencing was peripheral blood. The clonotype was recovered from a man aged 30-40 years with COVID-19, enrolled during active disease.

The CDR3 DNA is TGTGCCAGCAGCTTTGCAGGGGGTACTGGCTACACCTTC. Protein: CASSFAGGTGYTF. The chain carries TRBV11-3 and TRBJ1-2; 7 bases fit TRBD1. There are 13 residues in the CDR3. V was clipped by 3 bases and J by 7 bases; unmatched bases: 5. Germline V lookup: CDR1 SGHNT, CDR2 YENEEA.